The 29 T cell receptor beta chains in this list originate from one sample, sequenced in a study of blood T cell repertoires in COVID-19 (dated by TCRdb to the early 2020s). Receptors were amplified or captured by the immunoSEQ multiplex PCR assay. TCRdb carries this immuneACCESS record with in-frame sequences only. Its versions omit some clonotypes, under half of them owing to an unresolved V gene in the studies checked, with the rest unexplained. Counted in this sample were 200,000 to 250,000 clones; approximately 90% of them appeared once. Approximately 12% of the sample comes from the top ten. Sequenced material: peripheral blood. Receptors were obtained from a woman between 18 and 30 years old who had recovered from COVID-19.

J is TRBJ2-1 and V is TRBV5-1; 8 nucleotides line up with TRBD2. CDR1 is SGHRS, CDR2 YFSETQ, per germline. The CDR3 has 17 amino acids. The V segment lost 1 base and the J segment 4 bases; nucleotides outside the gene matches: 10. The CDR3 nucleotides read TGCGCCAGCAGCTTGAATCAAGGCGGGAGGACATACAATGAGCAGTTCTTC. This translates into CASSLNQGGRTYNEQFF.

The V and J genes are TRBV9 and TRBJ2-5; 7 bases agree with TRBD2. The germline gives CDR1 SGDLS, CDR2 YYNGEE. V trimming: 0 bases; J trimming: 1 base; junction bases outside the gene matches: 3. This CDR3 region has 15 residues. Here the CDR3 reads CASSVVSGGQETQYF. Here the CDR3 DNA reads TGTGCCAGCAGCGTAGTGTCGGGGGGCCAAGAGACCCAGTACTTC.

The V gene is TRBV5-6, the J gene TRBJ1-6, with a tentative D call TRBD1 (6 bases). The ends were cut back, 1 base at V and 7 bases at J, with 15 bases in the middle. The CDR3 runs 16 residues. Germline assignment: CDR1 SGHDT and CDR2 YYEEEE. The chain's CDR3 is CASSLLSRTANSPLHF. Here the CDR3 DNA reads TGTGCCAGCAGCTTGCTTTCCCGGACAGCCAATTCACCCCTCCACTTT.

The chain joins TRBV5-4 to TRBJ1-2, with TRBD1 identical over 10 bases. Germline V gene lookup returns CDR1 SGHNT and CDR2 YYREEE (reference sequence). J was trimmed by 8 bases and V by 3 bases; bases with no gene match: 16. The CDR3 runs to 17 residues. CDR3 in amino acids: CASSSNGGTGVRRGYTF. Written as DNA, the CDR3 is TGTGCCAGCAGCTCAAACGGGGGGACAGGGGTTCGGAGAGGCTACACCTTC.

In DNA form, the CDR3 reads TGTCCATTCTGGATAAGCGGGAGGGCCTCGAGCGAGCAGTACTTC. This sequence encodes CPFWISGRASSEQYF. This chain joins TRBV25-1 and TRBJ2-7; 10 bases agree with TRBD2. The CDR3 spans 15 residues. Germline V gene sequence: CDR1 MGHDK, CDR2 SYGVNS.

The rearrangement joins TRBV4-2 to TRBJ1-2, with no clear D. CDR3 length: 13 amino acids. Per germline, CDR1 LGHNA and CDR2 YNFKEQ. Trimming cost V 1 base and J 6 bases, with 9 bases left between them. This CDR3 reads CASSQAGWDGYTF. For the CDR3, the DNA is TGTGCCAGCAGCCAAGCCGGGTGGGATGGCTACACCTTC.

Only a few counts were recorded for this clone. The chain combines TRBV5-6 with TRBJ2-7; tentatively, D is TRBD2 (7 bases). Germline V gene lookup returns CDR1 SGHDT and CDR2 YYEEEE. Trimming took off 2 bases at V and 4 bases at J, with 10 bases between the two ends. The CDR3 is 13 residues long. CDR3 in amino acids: CASSFGGLYEQYF. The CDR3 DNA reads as TGTGCCAGCAGCTTCGGGGGGCTTTACGAGCAGTACTTC.

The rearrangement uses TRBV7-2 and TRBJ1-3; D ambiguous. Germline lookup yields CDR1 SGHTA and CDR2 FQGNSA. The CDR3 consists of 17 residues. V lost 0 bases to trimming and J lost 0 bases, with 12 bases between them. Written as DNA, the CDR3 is TGTGCCAGCAGCTTAGCGAGGGTCCATGGCTCTGGAAACACCATATATTTT. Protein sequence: CASSLARVHGSGNTIYF. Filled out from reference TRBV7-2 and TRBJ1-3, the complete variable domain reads GAGVSQSPSNKVTEKGKDVELRCDPISGHTALYWYRQSLGQGLEFLIYFQGNSAPDKSGLPSDRFSAERTGGSVSTLTIQRTQQEDSAVYLCASSLARVHGSGNTIYFGEGSWLTVV.

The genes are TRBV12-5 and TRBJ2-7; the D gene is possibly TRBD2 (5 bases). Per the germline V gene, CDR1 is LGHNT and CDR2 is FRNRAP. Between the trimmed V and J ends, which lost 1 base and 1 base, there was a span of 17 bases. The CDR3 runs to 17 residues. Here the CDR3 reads CASGLASSSRDSYEQYF. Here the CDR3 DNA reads TGTGCTAGTGGTTTGGCATCCTCATCGAGGGATTCCTACGAGCAGTACTTC. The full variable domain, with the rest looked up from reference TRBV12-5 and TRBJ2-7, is DARVTQTPRHKVTEMGQEVTMRCQPILGHNTVFWYRQTMMQGLELLAYFRNRAPLDDSGMPKDRFSAEMPDATLATLKIQPSEPRDSAVYFCASGLASSSRDSYEQYFGPGTRLTVT.

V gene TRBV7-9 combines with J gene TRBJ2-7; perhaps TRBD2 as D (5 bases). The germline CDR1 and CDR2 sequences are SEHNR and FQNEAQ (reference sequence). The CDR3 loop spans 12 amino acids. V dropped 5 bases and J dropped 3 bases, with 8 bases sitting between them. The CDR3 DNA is TGTGCCAGCAGCCCCGGGATCTACGAGCAGTACTTC. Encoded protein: CASSPGIYEQYF. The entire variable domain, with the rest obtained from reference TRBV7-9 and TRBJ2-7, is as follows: DTGVSQNPRHKITKRGQNVTFRCDPISEHNRLYWYRQTLGQGPEFLTYFQNEAQLEKSRLLSDRFSAERPKGSFSTLEIQRTEQGDSAMYLCASSPGIYEQYFGPGTRLTVT.

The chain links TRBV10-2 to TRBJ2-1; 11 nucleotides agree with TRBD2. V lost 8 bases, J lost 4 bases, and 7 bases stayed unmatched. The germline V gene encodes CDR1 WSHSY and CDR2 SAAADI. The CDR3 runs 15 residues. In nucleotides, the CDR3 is TGCGCCAGCCGGGGACTAGCGGCCCAATACAATGAGCAGTTCTTC. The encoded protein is CASRGLAAQYNEQFF.

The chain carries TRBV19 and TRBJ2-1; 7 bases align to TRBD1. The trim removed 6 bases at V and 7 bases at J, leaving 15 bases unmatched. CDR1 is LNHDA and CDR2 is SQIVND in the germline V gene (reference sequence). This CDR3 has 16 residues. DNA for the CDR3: TGTGCCAGTAGGTCCCTCGACAGGGTAAGGAGGAATGAGCAGTTCTTC. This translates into CASRSLDRVRRNEQFF.

In DNA, the CDR3 is TGTGCCAGCAGCACTCGACTACTAGCGGGGGTAGCAGATACGCAGTATTTT. Translated, it gives CASSTRLLAGVADTQYF. The chain is built from TRBV3-1 (or the pseudogene TRBV3-2) and TRBJ2-3; 11 bases are a match to TRBD2. The CDR3 has 17 amino acids. V gave up 5 bases and J gave up 4 bases; unmatched junction bases: 11. Looked up from germline, CDR1 is LGHDT and CDR2 is YNNKEL (reference sequence).

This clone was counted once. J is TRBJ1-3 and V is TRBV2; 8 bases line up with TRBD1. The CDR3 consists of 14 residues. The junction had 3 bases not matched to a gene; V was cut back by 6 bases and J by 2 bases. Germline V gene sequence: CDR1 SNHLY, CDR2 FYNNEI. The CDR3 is CASRAQGAGNTIYF. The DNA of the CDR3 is TGTGCCAGCAGAGCACAGGGGGCTGGAAACACCATATATTTT.

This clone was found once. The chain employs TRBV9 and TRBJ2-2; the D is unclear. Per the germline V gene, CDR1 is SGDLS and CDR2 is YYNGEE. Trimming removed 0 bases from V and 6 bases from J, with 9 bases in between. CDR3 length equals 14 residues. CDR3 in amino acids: CASSVEYLAGELFF. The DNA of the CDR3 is TGTGCCAGCAGCGTAGAATATTTAGCCGGGGAGCTGTTTTTT.

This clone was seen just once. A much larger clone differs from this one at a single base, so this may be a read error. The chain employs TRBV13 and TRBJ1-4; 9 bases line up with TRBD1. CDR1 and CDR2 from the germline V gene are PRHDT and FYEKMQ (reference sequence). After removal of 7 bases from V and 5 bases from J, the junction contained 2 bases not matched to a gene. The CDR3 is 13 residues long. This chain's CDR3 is CASKGQGNEKLFF. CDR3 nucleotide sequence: TGTGCCAGCAAAGGACAGGGGAATGAAAAACTGTTTTTT.

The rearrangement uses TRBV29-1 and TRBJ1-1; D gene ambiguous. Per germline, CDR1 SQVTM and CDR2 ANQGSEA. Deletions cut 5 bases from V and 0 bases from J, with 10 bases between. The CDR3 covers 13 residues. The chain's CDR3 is CSVNGRLNTEAFF. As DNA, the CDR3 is TGCAGCGTTAACGGGAGGTTGAACACTGAAGCTTTCTTT.

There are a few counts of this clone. Here the CDR3 reads CASSGQGRSGELFF. The CDR3 DNA reads TGTGCCAGCAGTGGGCAGGGGCGATCCGGGGAGCTGTTTTTT. The gene calls are TRBV2 and TRBJ2-2, with D possibly matching TRBD1 (6 bases). Germline-derived CDR1 and CDR2 are SNHLY and FYNNEI. Deletions cut 4 bases from V and 6 bases from J, with 12 bases between. The CDR3 contains 14 residues.

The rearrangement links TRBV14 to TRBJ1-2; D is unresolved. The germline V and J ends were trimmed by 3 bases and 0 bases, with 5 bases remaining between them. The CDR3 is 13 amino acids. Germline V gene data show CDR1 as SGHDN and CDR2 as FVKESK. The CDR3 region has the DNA TGTGCCAGCAGCCACGGGTCTAACTATGGCTACACCTTC. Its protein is CASSHGSNYGYTF.

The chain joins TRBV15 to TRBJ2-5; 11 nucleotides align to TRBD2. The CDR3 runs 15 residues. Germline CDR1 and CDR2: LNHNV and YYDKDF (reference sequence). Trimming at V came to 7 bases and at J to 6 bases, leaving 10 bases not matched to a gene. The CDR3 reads CATTELAGGPKTQYF. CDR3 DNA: TGTGCCACCACGGAGTTAGCGGGAGGGCCAAAGACCCAGTACTTC.

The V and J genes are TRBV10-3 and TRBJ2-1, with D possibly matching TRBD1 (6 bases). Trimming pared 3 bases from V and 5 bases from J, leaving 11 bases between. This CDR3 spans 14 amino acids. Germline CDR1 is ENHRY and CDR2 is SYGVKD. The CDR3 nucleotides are TGTGCCATCAGTGAAAGGACAGACCACAATGAGCAGTTCTTC. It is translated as CAISERTDHNEQFF.

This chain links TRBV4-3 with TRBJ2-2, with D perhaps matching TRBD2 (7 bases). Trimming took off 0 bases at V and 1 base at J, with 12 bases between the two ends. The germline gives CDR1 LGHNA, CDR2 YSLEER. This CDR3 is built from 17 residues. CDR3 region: CASSQDRGGMNTGELFF. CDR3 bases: TGCGCCAGCAGCCAAGATAGGGGGGGGATGAACACCGGGGAGCTGTTTTTT.

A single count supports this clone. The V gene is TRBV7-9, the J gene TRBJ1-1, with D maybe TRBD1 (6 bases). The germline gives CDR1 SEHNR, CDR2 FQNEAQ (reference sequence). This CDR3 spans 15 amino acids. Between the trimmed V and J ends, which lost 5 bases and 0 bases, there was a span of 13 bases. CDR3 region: CASSPSTGLNTEAFF. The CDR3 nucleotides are TGTGCCAGCAGCCCGTCGACAGGATTGAACACTGAAGCTTTCTTT.

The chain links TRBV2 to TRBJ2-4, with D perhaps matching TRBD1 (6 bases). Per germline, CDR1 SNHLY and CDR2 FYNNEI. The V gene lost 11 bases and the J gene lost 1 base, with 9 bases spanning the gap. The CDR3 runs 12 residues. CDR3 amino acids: CAVQGAKNIQYF. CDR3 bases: TGTGCCGTACAGGGCGCCAAAAACATTCAGTACTTC.

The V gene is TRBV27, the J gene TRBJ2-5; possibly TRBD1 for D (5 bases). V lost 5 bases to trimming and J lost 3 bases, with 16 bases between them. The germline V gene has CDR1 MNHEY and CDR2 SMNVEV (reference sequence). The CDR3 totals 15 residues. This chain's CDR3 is CASSTIKGREETQYF. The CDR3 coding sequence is TGTGCCAGCAGTACTATTAAGGGCAGGGAAGAGACCCAGTACTTC.

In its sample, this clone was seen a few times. CDR3 residues: CASRPTTLSYEQYF. The CDR3 DNA reads TGTGCCAGCAGGCCAACAACCCTCTCCTACGAGCAGTACTTC. The chain has TRBV27 and TRBJ2-7; D gene uncertain. The CDR3 consists of 14 residues. V shed 6 bases and J shed 0 bases, with 12 bases lying between them. Germline CDR1 MNHEY, CDR2 SMNVEV (reference sequence).

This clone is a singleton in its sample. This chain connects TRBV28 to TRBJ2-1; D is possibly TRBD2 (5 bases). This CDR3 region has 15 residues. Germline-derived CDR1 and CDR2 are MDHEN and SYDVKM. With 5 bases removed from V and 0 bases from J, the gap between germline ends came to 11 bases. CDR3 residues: CASSPDYGSYNEQFF. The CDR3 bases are TGTGCCAGCAGTCCCGACTACGGCTCCTACAATGAGCAGTTCTTC.

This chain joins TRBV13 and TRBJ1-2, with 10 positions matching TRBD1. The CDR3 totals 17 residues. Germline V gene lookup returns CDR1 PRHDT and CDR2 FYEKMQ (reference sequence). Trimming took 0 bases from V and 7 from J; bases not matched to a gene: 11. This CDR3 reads CASSLGRTGGRTGGYTF. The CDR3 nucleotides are TGTGCCAGCAGCTTAGGAAGGACAGGGGGGCGTACGGGTGGCTACACCTTC.

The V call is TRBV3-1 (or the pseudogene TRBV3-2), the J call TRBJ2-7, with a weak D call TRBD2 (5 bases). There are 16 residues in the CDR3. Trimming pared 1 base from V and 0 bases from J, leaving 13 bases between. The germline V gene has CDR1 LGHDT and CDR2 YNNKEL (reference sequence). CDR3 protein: CASSQVWERSSYEQYF. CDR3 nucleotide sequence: TGTGCCAGCAGCCAAGTATGGGAGCGAAGCTCCTACGAGCAGTACTTC.